The clone carrying this T cell receptor beta chain was detected only once. Its antigen is not identified. This entry comes from a study of human T cells and chemical hapten exposure. Study-level information: Small pooled library volume differences mainly caused per-sample TCR yield variation.

Study-level results: No shift was seen in TCRs above 1 in 1000 frequency with DPC sensitization.

TCRdb recomputed calls from the RACE reads with MiXCR, one row per CDR3 protein. Of approximately 110,000 distinct CDR3 sequences in the sample, less than 45% were seen once. Indicated time point: patch test 3, about 24 weeks after DPC sensitization. Treatment meaning: therapeutic diphenylcyclopropenone sensitization with weekly scalp DPC. The specimen was whole blood, collected in connection with sensitization to the hapten diphenylcyclopropenone (DPC). This sequence originates from a man aged 35-49 years with alopecia areata. Some clones in this sample may be carry-over from other donors' samples.

CDR3 in amino acids: CASSGGTSETQYF. The DNA of the CDR3 is TGTGCCAGCAGCGGAGGGACTAGCGAGACCCAGTACTTC. The chain uses TRBV9 and TRBJ2-5; 9 positions agree with TRBD2. Per the germline V gene, CDR1 is SGDLS and CDR2 is YYNGEE. The CDR3 sequence is 13 residues long. The junction had 2 bases not matched to a gene; V was cut back by 3 bases and J by 5 bases.